One sample yielded the 14 T cell receptor beta chains listed below, sequenced in a study of blood T cell repertoires in COVID-19. Sequencing was performed with immunoSEQ multiplex PCR; in TCRdb, only in-frame clones are kept and a portion is missing. The sample comprises some 340,000 clones, 85% of which are singletons, and under 4% rests with the top ten. Sample: peripheral blood. These receptors all stem from a woman between 18 and 29 years old with acute or convalescent COVID-19.

This chain connects TRBV5-6 to TRBJ1-2; unclear D gene. CDR1 and CDR2 from the germline V gene are SGHDT and YYEEEE. The CDR3 contains 15 residues. V gave up 3 bases and J gave up 5 bases, with 17 bases separating them. The CDR3 spells CASSWASIAAYGYTF. In nucleotides, the CDR3 is TGTGCCAGCAGCTGGGCCTCGATCGCCGCTTATGGCTACACCTTC.

The chain links TRBV7-9 to TRBJ1-3; D remains ambiguous. Germline V gene data show CDR1 as SEHNR and CDR2 as FQNEAQ (reference sequence). This CDR3 comprises 16 residues. V was clipped by 1 base and J by 0 bases, with 10 bases between them. CDR3 protein: CASSLGFLSSGNTIYF. CDR3 nucleotide sequence: TGTGCCAGCAGCTTAGGATTTCTAAGCTCTGGAAACACCATATATTTT.

The chain joins TRBV6-5 to TRBJ2-7; no reliable D call. Germline CDR1 and CDR2: MNHEY and SVGAGI. Trimming shortened V by 0 bases and J by 2 bases, and 14 bases separated the two germline ends. The CDR3 is made up of 16 amino acids. The DNA of the CDR3 is TGTGCCAGCAGTTACTCGAAGACAATGCTGACCTACGAGCAGTACTTC. It translates to CASSYSKTMLTYEQYF.

This chain links TRBV19 with TRBJ2-7; 8 bases agree with TRBD1. Germline loops: CDR1 LNHDA, CDR2 SQIVND (reference sequence). The trim removed 5 bases at V and 7 bases at J, leaving 7 bases unmatched. The CDR3 totals 13 residues. CDR3 loop: CASSPGTGGEQYF. The CDR3 DNA sequence: TGTGCCAGTAGTCCCGGCACAGGGGGGGAGCAGTACTTC.

The chain joins TRBV9 to TRBJ1-2; a weak D match, TRBD1 (5 bases). Per germline, CDR1 SGDLS and CDR2 YYNGEE. The CDR3 consists of 15 residues. The ends were cut back, 1 base at V and 2 bases at J, with 12 bases in the middle. The CDR3 is CASSVSRAQNYGYTF. The CDR3 nucleotides are TGTGCCAGCAGCGTAAGCAGGGCACAGAACTATGGCTACACCTTC. The variable domain in full, with the rest retrieved from reference TRBV9 and TRBJ1-2, is DSGVTQTPKHLITATGQRVTLRCSPRSGDLSVYWYQQSLDQGLQFLIQYYNGEERAKGNILERFSAQQFPDLHSELNLSSLELGDSALYFCASSVSRAQNYGYTFGSGTRLTVV.

The CDR3 DNA sequence: TGTGCCAGCAGTGAAGTAAGACAGGGGGTGTTCTTC. This codes for CASSEVRQGVFF. This chain joins TRBV6-1 and TRBJ2-1; 9 positions match TRBD1. This CDR3 comprises 12 residues. With 1 base clipped from V and 15 bases from J, the junction kept 4 bases outside the gene matches. CDR1 is MNHNS and CDR2 is SASEGT in the germline V gene.

V and J are TRBV24-1 and TRBJ2-4, with D maybe TRBD1 (6 bases). Germline V gives CDR1 KGHDR, CDR2 SFDVKD. The V end lost 4 bases, the J end lost 8 bases, and 11 bases lay between the germline ends. The CDR3 runs to 13 residues. The CDR3 DNA is TGTGCCACCAGTGACCCTCGGACAGACATTCAGTACTTC. As protein: CATSDPRTDIQYF.

V and J are TRBV10-3 and TRBJ1-2; D gene uncertain. The CDR3 contains 11 residues. CDR1 and CDR2 (germline): ENHRY, SYGVKD. V lost 9 bases, J lost 4 bases, and 9 bases lay in between. CDR3 sequence (DNA): TGTGCCATTTCCGGCGGCTATGGCTACACCTTC. Translation gives CAISGGYGYTF.

V gene TRBV28 combines with J gene TRBJ2-3; TRBD2 matches 13 bases. The CDR3 has 20 amino acids. V was clipped by 6 bases and J by 0 bases; unmatched bases: 15. In germline, CDR1 is MDHEN, CDR2 SYDVKM. CDR3 nucleotide sequence: TGTGCCAGCAGGGGACTCCGAGTGGGACTAGCGGGATTCAGCACAGATACGCAGTATTTT. This sequence encodes CASRGLRVGLAGFSTDTQYF.

The chain joins TRBV6-1 to TRBJ1-1; 12 bases align to TRBD1. The ends lost 2 bases at V and 11 bases at J; junction bases unmatched: 9. Per the germline V gene, CDR1 is MNHNS and CDR2 is SASEGT. The CDR3 consists of 15 residues. CDR3 sequence reads: CASSESGSGQGAAFF. Written as DNA, the CDR3 is TGTGCCAGCAGTGAAAGTGGGTCGGGACAGGGGGCGGCTTTCTTT.

The chain combines TRBV6-4 with TRBJ2-7; 7 bases fit TRBD2. The CDR3 is 13 residues long. Germline V lookup: CDR1 MRHNA, CDR2 SNTAGT. Unmatched junction bases numbered 5, after V lost 2 bases and J lost 7 bases. CDR3 protein: CASSDRDGGEQYF. The CDR3 bases are TGTGCCAGCAGTGACCGAGACGGGGGGGAGCAGTACTTC.

As regards this clone: Mismatch with germline at one junction end may stem from a read error. The chain couples TRBV12-5 to TRBJ1-4; 7 nucleotides line up with TRBD1. This CDR3 is 11 amino acids long. Looked up from germline, CDR1 is LGHNT and CDR2 is FRNRAP. DNA of the CDR3: TGTGCTAGTGTTACCGGGACAGCCACTAATTTT. Its translation is CASVTGTATNF. Together with reference TRBV12-5 and TRBJ1-4, the CDR3 gives the full variable domain: DARVTQTPRHKVTEMGQEVTMRCQPILGHNTVFWYRQTMMQGLELLAYFRNRAPLDDSGMPKDRFSAEMPDATLATLKIQPSEPRDSAVYFCASVTGTATNFGSGTQLSVL.

This chain's CDR3 is CASSRDLILEQFF. DNA for the CDR3: TGTGCCAGCAGCCGGGACTTGATTTTAGAGCAGTTCTTC. This chain connects TRBV14 to TRBJ2-1, with D possibly matching TRBD2 (6 bases). The CDR3 spans 13 residues. Germline lookup yields CDR1 SGHDN and CDR2 FVKESK. V dropped 4 bases and J dropped 10 bases, with 14 bases sitting between them.

V gene TRBV14 combines with J gene TRBJ2-1, with TRBD2 matching over 12 bases. CDR3 size: 16 residues. V shed 4 bases and J 7 bases; nucleotides not matched to a gene: 8. Germline-derived CDR1 and CDR2 are SGHDN and FVKESK. Here the CDR3 DNA reads TGTGCCAGCAGCCGCTGGGCTAGCGGGAGGGCGAATGAGCAGTTCTTC. As protein: CASSRWASGRANEQFF.